This TCR beta chain emerged from a study of CD8+ T cells in alopecia areata. Extracted from the samples, RNA was reverse transcribed into cDNA to serve as the sequencing template. Only in-frame clones appear in the TCRdb table, and some are missing; sequencing was by immunoSEQ multiplex PCR. The repertoire consists of some 180,000 clones, with roughly three fifths occurring once and the leading ten covering 4% to 6%. The CDR3 consists of 14 residues. Per germline, CDR1 SGHDT and CDR2 YYEEEE. Trimming took off 0 bases at V and 7 bases at J, with 11 bases between the two ends. This sequence joins TRBV5-6 and TRBJ2-1, with D tentatively TRBD2 (7 bases). Sample: CD8+ T cells sorted from blood. This receptor was taken from a human donor in good health. The chain's CDR3 is CASSLAAGANEQFF. CDR3 in DNA: TGTGCCAGCAGCTTGGCGGCGGGGGCGAATGAGCAGTTCTTC.